The next 8 T cell receptor beta chains were all read from a single sample in a study of T cell responses to AZD1222 COVID-19 vaccine. Measured with immunoSEQ multiplex PCR; TCRdb has only the in-frame clones, and not every one. The sample contains about 130,000 clones, approximately 85% of which appear only once. Sample: peripheral blood, taken on day 0 of AZD1222 vaccination. These receptors came from an adult in good health.

V gene TRBV3-1 (or the pseudogene TRBV3-2) combines with J gene TRBJ1-1; maybe TRBD1 (5 bases). The CDR3 is made up of 15 amino acids. Trimming cost V 4 bases and J 4 bases, with 16 bases left between them. Germline V gene data show CDR1 as LGHDT and CDR2 as YNNKEL (reference sequence). The CDR3 loop reads CASSRKWQGSTEAFF. CDR3 nucleotides: TGTGCCAGCAGCCGCAAATGGCAGGGAAGCACTGAAGCTTTCTTT.

V usage is TRBV6-2 or TRBV6-3 and J usage is TRBJ1-2; 9 bases align to TRBD1. Germline V gene sequence: CDR1 MNHEY, CDR2 SVGEGT. This CDR3 has 15 amino acids. The junction had 7 bases not matched to a gene; V was cut back by 4 bases and J by 4 bases. In DNA form, the CDR3 reads TGTGCCAGCAGTTTAAGGACAGGGGAAGGCTATGGCTACACCTTC. Protein: CASSLRTGEGYGYTF.

The sample holds a few counts of this clone. The chain has TRBV4-3 and TRBJ1-5, with 9 bases fitting TRBD1. Per the germline V gene, CDR1 is LGHNA and CDR2 is YSLEER. V lost 2 bases, J lost 5 bases, and 1 base stayed unmatched. The CDR3 extends over 14 amino acids. The CDR3 sequence is CASSQRQGDQPQHF. The CDR3, as DNA: TGCGCCAGCAGCCAAAGACAGGGGGATCAGCCCCAGCATTTT.

This rearrangement joins TRBV5-1 to TRBJ2-7; 15 bases are a match to TRBD2. CDR1 and CDR2 (germline): SGHRS, YFSETQ. V lost 3 bases to trimming and J lost 5 bases; unmatched junction nucleotides: 6. The CDR3 extends over 16 amino acids. CDR3 coding DNA: TGCGCCAGCAGCTCGGGACTAGCGGGAGGTATCGACGAGCAGTACTTC. This gives the protein CASSSGLAGGIDEQYF. Supplemented by reference TRBV5-1 and TRBJ2-7, the full variable domain reads KAGVTQTPRYLIKTRGQQVTLSCSPISGHRSVSWYQQTPGQGLQFLFEYFSETQRNKGNFPGRFSGRQFSNSRSEMNVSTLELGDSALYLCASSSGLAGGIDEQYFGPGTRLTVT.

The chain has TRBV9 and TRBJ2-3; D could derive from TRBD1 or TRBD2 (6 bases each). CDR1 is SGDLS and CDR2 is YYNGEE in the germline V gene. Trimming cost V 3 bases and J 6 bases, with 8 bases left between them. The CDR3 has 12 residues. Here the CDR3 reads CASSGGGDTQYF. The CDR3 bases are TGTGCCAGCAGCGGAGGGGGGGATACGCAGTATTTT. The full variable domain, in which reference TRBV9 and TRBJ2-3 provide the parts outside the CDR3, is DSGVTQTPKHLITATGQRVTLRCSPRSGDLSVYWYQQSLDQGLQFLIQYYNGEERAKGNILERFSAQQFPDLHSELNLSSLELGDSALYFCASSGGGDTQYFGPGTRLTVL.

This clone was found a few times. This chain uses TRBV19 with TRBJ1-1, with 11 positions matching TRBD1. The junction had 2 bases not matched to a gene; V was cut back by 6 bases and J by 5 bases. CDR3 size: 13 residues. From germline, CDR1 is LNHDA and CDR2 SQIVND (reference sequence). CDR3 in amino acids: CASRGQGATEAFF. As DNA, the CDR3 is TGTGCCAGTAGAGGACAGGGGGCGACTGAAGCTTTCTTT.

About this clone: Other nucleotide sequences in the sample specify the same CDR3. The rearrangement joins TRBV27 to TRBJ1-2; a possible D gene is TRBD1 (6 bases). CDR1 MNHEY and CDR2 SMNVEV come from the germline V gene (reference sequence). This CDR3 has 12 residues. V was clipped by 6 bases and J by 5 bases, with 10 bases between them. The CDR3 loop reads CASSLQGYGYTF. CDR3 nucleotide sequence: TGTGCCAGCAGCCTCCAGGGGTATGGCTACACCTTC.

This clone was detected only a few times. The rearrangement joins TRBV10-2 to TRBJ2-5; unclear D gene. Looked up from germline, CDR1 is WSHSY and CDR2 is SAAADI. The CDR3 is 15 amino acids. The ends were cut back, 6 bases at V and 3 bases at J, with 17 bases in the middle. The CDR3 DNA reads TGCGCCAGCAGAGCGTTAACAGAGACGAAAGAGACCCAGTACTTC. Protein: CASRALTETKETQYF.